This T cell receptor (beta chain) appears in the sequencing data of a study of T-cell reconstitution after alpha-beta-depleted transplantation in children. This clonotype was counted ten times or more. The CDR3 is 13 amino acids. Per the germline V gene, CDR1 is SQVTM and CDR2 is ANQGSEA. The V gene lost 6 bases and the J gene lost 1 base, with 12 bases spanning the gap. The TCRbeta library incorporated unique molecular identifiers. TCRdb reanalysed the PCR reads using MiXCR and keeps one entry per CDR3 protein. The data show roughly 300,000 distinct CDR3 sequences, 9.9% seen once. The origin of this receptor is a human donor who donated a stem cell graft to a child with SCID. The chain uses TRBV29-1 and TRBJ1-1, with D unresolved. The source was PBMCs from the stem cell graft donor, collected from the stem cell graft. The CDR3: CSVVSFSNTEAFF. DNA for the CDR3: TGCAGCGTGGTTAGTTTCTCGAACACTGAAGCTTTCTTT.